This T cell receptor beta chain was identified in a study of beta chain features in type 1 diabetes. The V gene's germline CDR1 is MGHRA and CDR2 YSYEKL. V gave up 0 bases and J gave up 4 bases, with 7 bases separating them. The CDR3 loop spans 14 amino acids. This clone showed up just a few times. Expressed TCRB transcripts got sequenced, as all isolated RNA was reverse transcribed. Profiled with immunoSEQ multiplex PCR; TCRdb holds only in-frame clones, not every one. The sample has 330,000 or so clones; approximately 15% are singletons. V and J are TRBV4-1 and TRBJ1-5; D unclear. The specimen was central memory CD4+ T cells from blood. The clonotype was recovered from a man younger than 40 in good health. The CDR3 DNA reads TGCGCCAGCAGCCAAGACACAGCTAATCAGCCCCAGCATTTT. This gives the protein CASSQDTANQPQHF.